Listed below are T cell receptor beta chains from one sample, sequenced in a study of T cells after yellow fever vaccination. TCRdb re-derived calls from the 5' RACE reads in MiXCR, one entry per CDR3 protein. Altogether 200,000 to 300,000 distinct CDR3 sequences are present, 13% being singletons, with the ten largest covering roughly 0.5%. Source: CD4+ T cells sorted from PBMCs, taken 45 days after the yellow fever booster vaccination. The receptors here all came from a man between 25 and 39 years old who received the YFV17D yellow fever vaccine. The CDR3 runs from the conserved cysteine through the conserved F or W. Fields, in order: D gene, J gene, clone size, V gene, CDR3 protein, CDR3 DNA. The D gene is left open where the match is weak. Some rows mark clone size as missing; the rest say once, few, many or name a class of expanded clone.

>.|TRBJ1-2|.|TRBV5-1
CASSGSGVSVYTF
TGCGCCAGCAGCGGATCAGGGGTCTCCGTCTACACCTTC
>.|TRBJ2-5|few|TRBV7-2
CASSFMGLKETQYF
TGTGCCAGCAGCTTTATGGGGCTTAAAGAGACCCAGTACTTC
>.|TRBJ2-1|few|TRBV9
CASSVDGQTNNEQFF
TGTGCCAGCAGCGTAGATGGACAGACCAACAATGAGCAGTTCTTC
>TRBD1|TRBJ1-2|few|TRBV7-9
CASSLLGQTYGYTF
TGTGCCAGCAGCTTATTGGGACAGACGTACGGCTACACCTTC
>.|TRBJ2-5|few|TRBV29-1
CSVEVASQETQYF
TGCAGCGTTGAAGTAGCGAGCCAAGAGACCCAGTACTTC
>.|TRBJ2-2|.|TRBV14
CASSRQTETGELFF
TGTGCCAGCAGCCGACAGACTGAGACCGGGGAGCTGTTTTTT
>.|TRBJ1-1|.|TRBV5-1
CASSWAPGRSGTEAFF
TGCGCCAGCAGCTGGGCCCCAGGGCGTTCTGGCACTGAAGCTTTCTTT
>.|TRBJ1-1|few|TRBV7-9
CASSSKAGTEAFF
TGTGCCAGCAGCTCCAAAGCGGGAACTGAAGCTTTCTTT
>.|TRBJ2-5|many|TRBV20-1
CSARVSGKETQYF
TGCAGTGCTAGAGTCTCGGGGAAAGAGACCCAGTACTTC
>.|TRBJ2-3|.|TRBV20-1
CSARVPGADTQYF
TGCAGTGCTAGAGTCCCGGGAGCAGATACGCAGTATTTT
>.|TRBJ2-1|few|TRBV12-3/TRBV12-4
CASSPSRTTNEQFF
TGTGCCAGCAGTCCTTCCCGGACTACTAATGAGCAGTTCTTC
>TRBD1|TRBJ2-5|few|TRBV29-1
CSTRQGETQYF
TGCAGCACTAGACAGGGGGAGACCCAGTACTTC
>TRBD2|TRBJ2-1|.|TRBV4-1
CASSQVRAGADNEQFF
TGCGCCAGCAGCCAAGTTCGGGCGGGAGCGGACAATGAGCAGTTCTTC
>.|TRBJ1-2|.|TRBV4-3
CASSQGGSGRGYTF
TGCGCCAGCAGCCAAGGGGGGTCGGGACGCGGCTACACCTTC
>TRBD2|TRBJ2-6|few|TRBV4-1
CASSQDPVTSGRATGANVLTF
TGCGCCAGCAGCCAAGATCCAGTGACTAGCGGGAGGGCCACTGGGGCCAACGTCCTGACTTTC
>.|TRBJ2-1|few|TRBV4-3
CASSQDSRPKSSSYNEQFF
TGCGCCAGCAGCCAAGATAGTAGGCCTAAATCCAGCTCCTACAATGAGCAGTTCTTC
>TRBD1|TRBJ1-1|.|TRBV7-8
CASSARTGNTEAFF
TGTGCCAGCAGCGCGCGGACAGGGAACACTGAAGCTTTCTTT
>TRBD2|TRBJ2-1|many|TRBV5-1
CASSLDGGSYNEQFF
TGCGCCAGCAGCTTGGATGGCGGGAGCTACAATGAGCAGTTCTTC
>.|TRBJ2-7|few|TRBV6-2/TRBV6-3
CASSYSRSSTYEQYF
TGTGCCAGCAGTTACTCGAGGTCCAGTACCTACGAGCAGTACTTC
>.|TRBJ2-1|few|TRBV29-1
CSVERGANNEQFF
TGCAGCGTTGAGCGAGGGGCCAACAATGAGCAGTTCTTC
>.|TRBJ2-1|few|TRBV5-1
CASSLGGINNEQFF
TGCGCCAGCAGCTTGGGAGGGATTAACAATGAGCAGTTCTTC
>.|TRBJ1-1|.|TRBV20-1
CSARGTVKGLLYTEAFF
TGCAGTGCTAGAGGGACAGTAAAGGGGTTACTTTACACTGAAGCTTTCTTT
>.|TRBJ2-5|.|TRBV7-6
CASSLGGWSQETQYF
TGTGCCAGCAGCCTTGGGGGCTGGTCTCAAGAGACCCAGTACTTC
>.|TRBJ2-2|many|TRBV5-1
CASSLKGGGTGELFF
TGCGCCAGCAGCTTGAAAGGTGGGGGAACCGGGGAGCTGTTTTTT
>.|TRBJ2-3|.|TRBV5-1
CASSLAGHGRDTQYF
TGCGCCAGCAGCTTGGCGGGGCACGGCAGAGATACGCAGTATTTT
>.|TRBJ2-2|few|TRBV7-8
CANLPRGAGRSAGELFF
TGTGCCAACCTACCCCGCGGGGCCGGGAGAAGTGCCGGGGAGCTGTTTTTT
>.|TRBJ2-2|.|TRBV12-3/TRBV12-4
CASSLVAGGAGELFF
TGTGCCAGCAGTTTAGTGGCGGGCGGGGCCGGGGAGCTGTTTTTT
>.|TRBJ1-2|.|TRBV4-3
CASSQDYQWSAKGYTF
TGCGCCAGCAGCCAAGATTATCAGTGGAGTGCTAAAGGCTACACCTTC